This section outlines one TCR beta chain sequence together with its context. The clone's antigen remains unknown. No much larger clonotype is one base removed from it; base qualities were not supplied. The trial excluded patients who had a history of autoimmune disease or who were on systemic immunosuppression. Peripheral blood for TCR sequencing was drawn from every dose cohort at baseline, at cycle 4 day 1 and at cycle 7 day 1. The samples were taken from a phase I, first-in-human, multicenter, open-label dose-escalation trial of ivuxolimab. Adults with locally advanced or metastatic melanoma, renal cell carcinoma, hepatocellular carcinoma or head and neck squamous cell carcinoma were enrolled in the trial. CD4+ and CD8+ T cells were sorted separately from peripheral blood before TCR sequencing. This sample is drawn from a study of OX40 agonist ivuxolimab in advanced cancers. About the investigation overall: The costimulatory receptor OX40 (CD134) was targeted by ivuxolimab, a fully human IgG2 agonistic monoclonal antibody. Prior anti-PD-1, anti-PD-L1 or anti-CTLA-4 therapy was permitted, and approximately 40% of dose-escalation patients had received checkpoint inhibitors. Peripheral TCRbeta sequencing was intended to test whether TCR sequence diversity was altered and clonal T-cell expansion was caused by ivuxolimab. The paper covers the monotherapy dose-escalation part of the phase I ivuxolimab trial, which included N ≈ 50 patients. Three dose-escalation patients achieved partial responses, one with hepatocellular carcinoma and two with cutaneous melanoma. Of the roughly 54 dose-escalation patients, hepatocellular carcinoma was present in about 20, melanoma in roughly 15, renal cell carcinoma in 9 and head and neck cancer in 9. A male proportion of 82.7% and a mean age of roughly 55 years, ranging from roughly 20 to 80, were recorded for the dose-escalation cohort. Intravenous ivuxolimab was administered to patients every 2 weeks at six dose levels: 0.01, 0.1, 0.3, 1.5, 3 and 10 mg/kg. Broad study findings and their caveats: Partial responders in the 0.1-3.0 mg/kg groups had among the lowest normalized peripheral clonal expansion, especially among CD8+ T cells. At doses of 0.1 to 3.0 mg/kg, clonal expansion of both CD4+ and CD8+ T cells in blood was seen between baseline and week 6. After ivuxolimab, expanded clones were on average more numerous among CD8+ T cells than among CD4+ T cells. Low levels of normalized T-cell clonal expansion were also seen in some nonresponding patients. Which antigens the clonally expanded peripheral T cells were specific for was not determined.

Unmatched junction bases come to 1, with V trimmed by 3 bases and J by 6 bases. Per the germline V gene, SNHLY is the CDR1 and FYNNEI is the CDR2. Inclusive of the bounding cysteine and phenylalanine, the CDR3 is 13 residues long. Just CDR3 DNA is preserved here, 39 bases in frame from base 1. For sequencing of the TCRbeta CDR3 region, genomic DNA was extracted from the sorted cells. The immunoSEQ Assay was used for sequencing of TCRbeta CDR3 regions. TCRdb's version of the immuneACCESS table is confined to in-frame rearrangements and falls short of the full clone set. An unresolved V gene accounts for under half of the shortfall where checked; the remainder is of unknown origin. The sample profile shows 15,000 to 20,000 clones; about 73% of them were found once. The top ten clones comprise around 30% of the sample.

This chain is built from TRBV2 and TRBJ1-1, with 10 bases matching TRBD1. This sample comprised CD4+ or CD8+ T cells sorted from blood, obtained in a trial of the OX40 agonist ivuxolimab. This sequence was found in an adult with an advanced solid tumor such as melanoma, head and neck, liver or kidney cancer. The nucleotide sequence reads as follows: TGTGCCAGCAGTGAGACAGGGGGCCCTGAAGCTTTCTTT. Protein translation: CASSETGGPEAFF.